A selection of T cell receptor beta chains follows, all from one sample in a study of cytomegalovirus exposure and HLA in healthy donors. This table comes from immunoSEQ multiplex PCR, and its TCRdb copy is limited to in-frame clones, with some not included. The data show around 150,000 clones, around 80% seen once. Sequenced sample: PBMCs. Receptors were obtained from a young man in good health and CMV-seronegative. Each CDR3 is given with its conserved first and last residue. Fields, in order: J gene, V gene, D gene, clone size, CDR3 DNA, CDR3 protein. D genes are given only for firm matches. The size entry is marked missing in some rows and otherwise reads once, few, many or a size class.

J: TRBJ1-6
V: TRBV5-1
D: NA
size: NA
DNA: TGCGCCAGCAGCTTGGGGCCCTACGGGGGCTCCTATAATTCACCCCTCCACTTT
CDR3: CASSLGPYGGSYNSPLHF

J: TRBJ2-7
V: TRBV2
D: NA
size: NA
DNA: TGTGCCAGCAGATTAGCAGACCCGGGCGGGGAGTACTTC
CDR3: CASRLADPGGEYF

J: TRBJ1-1
V: TRBV7-2
D: TRBD1
size: NA
DNA: TGTGCCAGCAGTATACAGGGGTTCAACACTGAAGCTTTCTTT
CDR3: CASSIQGFNTEAFF

J: TRBJ2-2
V: TRBV10-3
D: NA
size: NA
DNA: TGTGCCATCAGGGAGACGACAGGAACCAACACCGGGGAGCTGTTTTTT
CDR3: CAIRETTGTNTGELFF

J: TRBJ1-4
V: TRBV4-1
D: TRBD1
size: once
DNA: TGCGCCAGCAGGGACAGGCTTGCAACTAATGAAAAACTGTTTTTT
CDR3: CASRDRLATNEKLFF

J: TRBJ1-2
V: TRBV2
D: NA
size: NA
DNA: TGTGCCAGCAGCGGGGGTGGTGGCTACACCTTC
CDR3: CASSGGGGYTF

J: TRBJ1-1
V: TRBV18
D: NA
size: once
DNA: TGTGCCAGCTCACCACCGGGCATTAAAGCTTTCTTT
CDR3: CASSPPGIKAFF

J: TRBJ2-3
V: TRBV6-4
D: TRBD1
size: few
DNA: TGTGCCAGCAGTGACGTAGGGACAGGGGCCGATACGCAGTATTTT
CDR3: CASSDVGTGADTQYF

J: TRBJ2-2
V: TRBV5-4
D: TRBD2
size: NA
DNA: TGTGCCAGCAGCCTAAAGGGCGGGGGGGCCGTCGGGGAGCTGTTTTTT
CDR3: CASSLKGGGAVGELFF

J: TRBJ2-3
V: TRBV5-1
D: TRBD2
size: NA
DNA: TGCGCCAGCAGCTTAGCGGGAGAACTGACAGATACGCAGTATTTT
CDR3: CASSLAGELTDTQYF

J: TRBJ1-6
V: TRBV5-6
D: NA
size: NA
DNA: TGTGCCAGCAGCTTGGCGGCAGGGTTCAAAAATTCACCCCTCCACTTT
CDR3: CASSLAAGFKNSPLHF

J: TRBJ1-3
V: TRBV5-4
D: TRBD1
size: NA
DNA: TGTGCCAGCAGCCTCCAGGAGGGGGCTTTATCTGGAAACACCATATATTTT
CDR3: CASSLQEGALSGNTIYF

J: TRBJ2-3
V: TRBV18
D: TRBD2
size: NA
DNA: TGTGCCAGCTCACCTAGGACTAGCCCTAGCACAGATACGCAGTATTTT
CDR3: CASSPRTSPSTDTQYF

J: TRBJ2-7
V: TRBV28
D: TRBD1
size: NA
DNA: TGTGCCAGCAGAGCGGGACAGGGCTACGAGCAGTACTTC
CDR3: CASRAGQGYEQYF

J: TRBJ1-1
V: TRBV5-1
D: NA
size: NA
DNA: TGCGCCTCGCAAGAGGTCAGACTGAACACTGAAGCTTTCTTT
CDR3: CASQEVRLNTEAFF

J: TRBJ2-1
V: TRBV7-9
D: NA
size: few
DNA: TGTGCCAGCAGCCCTGTTTTTGGGGGGGCGGAGCAGTTCTTC
CDR3: CASSPVFGGAEQFF

J: TRBJ1-5
V: TRBV10-3
D: TRBD1
size: medium-sized
DNA: TGTGCCATCAGTGAGTTGGGCAACAGGGGTGGTCAGCCCCAGCATTTT
CDR3: CAISELGNRGGQPQHF

J: TRBJ2-1
V: TRBV29-1
D: TRBD2
size: NA
DNA: TGCAGCGTTAATAGCGGGGGTGATGAGCAGTTCTTC
CDR3: CSVNSGGDEQFF

J: TRBJ1-4
V: TRBV5-1
D: NA
size: NA
DNA: TGCGCCAGCAGCCCTCAGGGGATAGCTGAAAAACTGTTTTTT
CDR3: CASSPQGIAEKLFF

J: TRBJ1-1
V: TRBV15
D: NA
size: NA
DNA: TGTGCCACCAGCAGACAGGGGTTGAACACTGAAGCTTTCTTT
CDR3: CATSRQGLNTEAFF

J: TRBJ2-2
V: TRBV2
D: NA
size: NA
DNA: TGTGCCAGCAGTGAAGCGTGGGCAGCCACCGGGGAGCTGTTTTTT
CDR3: CASSEAWAATGELFF

J: TRBJ2-7
V: TRBV14
D: NA
size: NA
DNA: TGTGCCAGCAGCCAAGATGGCCAGGTCTCCGAGCAGTACTTC
CDR3: CASSQDGQVSEQYF

J: TRBJ1-3
V: TRBV14
D: NA
size: NA
DNA: TGTGCCAGCAGCCATGGGACTTCTGGAAACACCATATATTTT
CDR3: CASSHGTSGNTIYF

J: TRBJ2-1
V: TRBV12-5
D: NA
size: NA
DNA: TGTGCTAGTGGTTTGGTATCTAGCACTGAGCAGTTCTTC
CDR3: CASGLVSSTEQFF

J: TRBJ2-2
V: TRBV13
D: NA
size: few
DNA: TGTGCCAGCAGCTTTAGGGGACATCCCACCGGGGAGCTGTTTTTT
CDR3: CASSFRGHPTGELFF

J: TRBJ2-7
V: TRBV19
D: TRBD2
size: NA
DNA: TGTGCCAGTAGTACGCGACTAGCGGGAGGGCCCTACGAGCAGTACTTC
CDR3: CASSTRLAGGPYEQYF

J: TRBJ1-5
V: TRBV2
D: TRBD1
size: NA
DNA: TGTGCCAGCAGCGGGACAGGGAATCAGCCCCAGAATTTT
CDR3: CASSGTGNQPQNF

J: TRBJ2-7
V: TRBV9
D: NA
size: NA
DNA: TGTGCCAGCAGCGTAGTGCCGGAGTCCTACGAGCAGTACTTC
CDR3: CASSVVPESYEQYF

J: TRBJ1-4
V: TRBV14
D: NA
size: NA
DNA: TGTGCCAGCAGCGGCAGGGAATCAGAAAAACTGTTTTTT
CDR3: CASSGRESEKLFF

J: TRBJ1-1
V: TRBV19
D: TRBD1
size: few
DNA: TGTGCCAGTAGTACAGGGGGCACTTTTATGAACACTGAAGCTTTCTTT
CDR3: CASSTGGTFMNTEAFF

J: TRBJ2-6
V: TRBV5-1
D: TRBD1
size: NA
DNA: TGCGCCAGCAGCGTGCAGGGGGCTGGGGCCAACGTCCTGACTTTC
CDR3: CASSVQGAGANVLTF

J: TRBJ1-2
V: TRBV5-1
D: TRBD1
size: NA
DNA: TGCGCCAGCAGCTTGGCCGGGACAGGACATGGCTATGGCTACACCTTC
CDR3: CASSLAGTGHGYGYTF

J: TRBJ2-3
V: TRBV5-1
D: NA
size: NA
DNA: TGCGCCAGCAGCTTGGCCACAGCTAGCACAGATACGCAGTATTTT
CDR3: CASSLATASTDTQYF

J: TRBJ2-7
V: TRBV7-8
D: NA
size: NA
DNA: TGTGCCAGCAGCTTAGCCCCCTGGGAGCGGAGCTACGGGCAGTACTTC
CDR3: CASSLAPWERSYGQYF

J: TRBJ1-5
V: TRBV28
D: NA
size: NA
DNA: TGTGCCAGCAGTTTATTTCCGGGGAAGAGCAATCAGCCCCAGCATTTT
CDR3: CASSLFPGKSNQPQHF

J: TRBJ1-5
V: TRBV7-2
D: NA
size: NA
DNA: TGTGCCAGCAGCCAGGACAGAAGCAATAATCAGCCCCAGCATTTT
CDR3: CASSQDRSNNQPQHF

J: TRBJ2-5
V: TRBV5-1
D: NA
size: NA
DNA: TGCGCCAGCAGCTACACAGGTGTTCAAGAGACCCAGTACTTC
CDR3: CASSYTGVQETQYF

J: TRBJ1-2
V: TRBV5-6
D: TRBD1
size: NA
DNA: TGTGCCAGCAGGACCCGGGACAGGGGGATCTATGGCTACACCTTC
CDR3: CASRTRDRGIYGYTF

J: TRBJ2-7
V: TRBV12-5
D: TRBD1
size: NA
DNA: TGTGCTAGTGGACCCGATGGACAGGGGTTGTCCTACGAGCAGTACTTC
CDR3: CASGPDGQGLSYEQYF

J: TRBJ2-5
V: TRBV6-1
D: TRBD2
size: NA
DNA: TGTGCCAGCATTTTTAGAGCGGGAGGGATAGAGACCCAGTACTTC
CDR3: CASIFRAGGIETQYF

J: TRBJ1-3
V: TRBV7-9
D: NA
size: NA
DNA: TGTGCCAGCAGTTTTACTCTCACGAGGGGAAACACCATATATTTT
CDR3: CASSFTLTRGNTIYF

J: TRBJ1-5
V: TRBV18
D: TRBD1
size: few
DNA: TGTGCCAGCAGTAACGACAGGGAGCAGCCCCAGCATTTT
CDR3: CASSNDREQPQHF

J: TRBJ1-5
V: TRBV6-1
D: NA
size: once
DNA: TGTGCCAGCAGTGAAGTGAGGGATCAGCCCCAGCATTTT
CDR3: CASSEVRDQPQHF

J: TRBJ1-1
V: TRBV28
D: NA
size: NA
DNA: TGTGCCAGCAGGGGAGCAGGGGTCGGCACTGAAGCTTTCTTT
CDR3: CASRGAGVGTEAFF

J: TRBJ1-1
V: TRBV27
D: TRBD1
size: NA
DNA: TGTGCCAGTAGGACAGGGGGTGAAGCTTTCTTT
CDR3: CASRTGGEAFF

J: TRBJ1-1
V: TRBV6-6
D: NA
size: NA
DNA: TGTGCCAGCAGTTCGTCGACAGCCGGGGGCACTGAAGCTTTCTTT
CDR3: CASSSSTAGGTEAFF

J: TRBJ2-2
V: TRBV28
D: TRBD2
size: NA
DNA: TGTGCCAGCAACCAGGGGAGCGGGGGTTCTAAGACCGGGGAGCTGTTTTTT
CDR3: CASNQGSGGSKTGELFF

J: TRBJ1-4
V: TRBV4-2
D: NA
size: NA
DNA: TGTGCCAGCAGCCAAGAATTGAGGGGGTTTGATGAAAAACTGTTTTTT
CDR3: CASSQELRGFDEKLFF

J: TRBJ2-7
V: TRBV28
D: NA
size: NA
DNA: TGTGCCAGCAGTTCTCACTTGGGGGCCCCCTACTCCTACGAGCAGTACTTC
CDR3: CASSSHLGAPYSYEQYF

J: TRBJ2-7
V: TRBV14
D: NA
size: NA
DNA: TGTGCCAGCAGCCAACCGGGACTTCCTGCCTACGAGCAGTACTTC
CDR3: CASSQPGLPAYEQYF

J: TRBJ1-2
V: TRBV15
D: TRBD1
size: NA
DNA: TGTGCCACCAGCAAGGGGGGACAGGGGGCTTGGGGCTATGGCTACACCTTC
CDR3: CATSKGGQGAWGYGYTF

J: TRBJ2-7
V: TRBV5-4
D: TRBD1
size: NA
DNA: TGTGCCAGCAGCTTTGCGGACAGGGGGATATACGAGCAGTACTTC
CDR3: CASSFADRGIYEQYF

J: TRBJ1-2
V: TRBV2
D: NA
size: NA
DNA: TGTGCCAGCAGTGAAGGGGTTGGGCAGGTCTATGGCTACACCTTC
CDR3: CASSEGVGQVYGYTF

J: TRBJ1-2
V: TRBV5-1
D: NA
size: NA
DNA: TGCGCCAGCAGCTTGGATGGGGCAACTAACTATGGCTACACCTTC
CDR3: CASSLDGATNYGYTF